Below are 27 T cell receptor beta chains sequenced from a single sample in a study of regulatory T cells in long-lasting Graves disease. Time point defined: persistent/refractory GD, antithyroid drugs over 5 years with positive TRAb. PBMC-extracted RNA yielded the TCR library. In building TCR beta libraries, iRepertoire HTBI primers were used together with Arm-PCR of CDR3 regions. TCRdb passed the multiplex PCR reads through MiXCR, listing each CDR3 protein once. The table has 300,000 to 400,000 distinct CDR3 sequences, roughly a fifth seen once. This specimen consisted of peripheral blood mononuclear cells (PBMCs), obtained when the disease was refractory, from a patient treated with antithyroid drugs. These receptors were taken from a female donor with Graves disease.

This clonotype was observed at least ten times. The rearrangement joins TRBV28 to TRBJ1-5, with D possibly matching TRBD1 (5 bases). This CDR3 has 15 amino acids. Trimming removed 3 bases from V and 0 bases from J, with 9 bases in between. CDR1 is MDHEN, CDR2 SYDVKM, per germline. DNA for the CDR3: TGTGCCAGCAGTTTGGGGGACCTTAGCAATCAGCCCCAGCATTTT. The encoded protein is CASSLGDLSNQPQHF.

This clonotype was seen ten or more times. This chain links TRBV20-1 with TRBJ2-7; D is unclear. V was clipped by 2 bases and J by 5 bases, with 10 bases between them. The germline V gene has CDR1 DFQATT and CDR2 SNEGSKA (reference sequence). The CDR3 contains 12 residues. This CDR3 is CSARRWENEQYF. The CDR3 DNA sequence: TGCAGTGCTAGACGATGGGAAAACGAGCAGTACTTC.

This clonotype was observed at least ten times. The chain recombines TRBV28 with TRBJ1-2; 7 positions match TRBD1. The ends lost 9 bases at V and 4 bases at J; junction bases unmatched: 14. The germline CDR1 and CDR2 sequences are MDHEN and SYDVKM. The CDR3 spans 15 residues. CDR3 sequence reads: CASTWGDRVGYGYTF. The CDR3 DNA follows: TGTGCCAGTACCTGGGGCGACAGGGTTGGCTATGGCTACACCTTC.

This clonotype appeared many times. The chain employs TRBV6-2 or TRBV6-3 and TRBJ2-5, with TRBD2 as a possible D gene (6 bases). Germline CDR1 and CDR2: MNHEY and SVGEGT. V lost 10 bases, J lost 2 bases, and 14 bases lay in between. The CDR3 consists of 13 residues. CDR3 protein: CATGPRGQETQYF. The DNA of the CDR3 is TGTGCCACCGGGCCGCGGGGTCAAGAGACCCAGTACTTC.

This clonotype appeared a few times. The rearrangement joins TRBV5-1 to TRBJ2-5; 8 bases are shared with TRBD1. Germline V gene data show CDR1 as SGHRS and CDR2 as YFSETQ. V gave up 3 bases and J gave up 5 bases; unmatched junction bases: 9. The length of the CDR3 is 15 residues. The CDR3 nucleotides read TGCGCCAGCAGCTATCAGACAGGGGTGGAGGAGACCCAGTACTTC. Its protein product is CASSYQTGVEETQYF.

In its sample, this clonotype was seen a few times. This sequence joins TRBV20-1 and TRBJ1-1, with no clear D. The CDR3 consists of 13 residues. Trimming removed 2 bases at V and 3 bases at J, with 10 bases between. The germline V gene encodes CDR1 DFQATT and CDR2 SNEGSKA (reference sequence). The CDR3 loop reads CSARRRVDTEAFF. The DNA for the CDR3 is TGCAGTGCTAGAAGGCGGGTGGACACTGAAGCTTTCTTT.

The chain employs TRBV5-5 and TRBJ1-1, with a tentative D call TRBD1 (6 bases). From germline, CDR1 is SGHKS and CDR2 YYEKEE (reference sequence). The CDR3 loop spans 15 amino acids. Trimming left V 1 base short and J 3 bases short, with 13 bases between. CDR3 DNA sequence: TGTGCCAGCAGCTTGACCCGGGGGCGGGACACTGAAGCTTTCTTT. Amino acids: CASSLTRGRDTEAFF.

A word on this clonotype: Given a much more abundant clone one base away, this may be a read error. The V call is TRBV3-1, the J call TRBJ1-4; TRBD1 might be the D (5 bases). This CDR3 contains 16 residues. The germline CDR1 and CDR2 sequences are LGHDT and YNNKEL (reference sequence). In DNA form, the CDR3 reads TGTGCCGGCAGCCAGCGGAACAGGTGGCGGGGAGAAAAACTGTTTTTT. This encodes CAGSQRNRWRGEKLFF. Variable domain in full (rest from reference TRBV3-1 and TRBJ1-4): DTAVSQTPKYLVTQMGNDKSIKCEQNLGHDTMYWYKQDSKKFLKIMFSYNNKELIINETVPNRFSPKSPDKAHLNLHINSLELGDSAVYFCAGSQRNRWRGEKLFFGSGTQLSVL.

The chain combines TRBV30 with TRBJ1-1; a possible D gene is TRBD1 (5 bases). Trimming stripped 0 bases from V and 6 bases from J, with 5 bases between. This CDR3 comprises 11 residues. Germline V gene data show CDR1 as GTSNPN and CDR2 as SVGIG (reference sequence). The CDR3 protein is CAWSVQAEAFF. In DNA form, the CDR3 reads TGTGCCTGGAGTGTACAGGCTGAAGCTTTCTTT.

In its sample, this clonotype was seen many times. The CDR3 is CASSFPGTGGATDYGYTF. The CDR3 DNA reads as TGTGCCAGCAGCTTCCCCGGGACAGGGGGCGCAACCGACTATGGCTACACCTTC. This chain connects TRBV7-2 to TRBJ1-2, with 12 bases fitting TRBD1. The CDR3 sequence is 18 residues long. Per the germline V gene, CDR1 is SGHTA and CDR2 is FQGNSA. V shed 3 bases, J shed 3 bases, and the junction held 11 bases outside the gene matches.

This chain connects TRBV10-2 to TRBJ1-2; D is perhaps TRBD1 (5 bases). Trimming stripped 4 bases from V and 3 bases from J, with 15 bases between. The V gene's germline CDR1 is WSHSY and CDR2 SAAADI. CDR3 size: 15 residues. CDR3 amino acids: CASSAAGRADYGYTF. CDR3 bases: TGCGCCAGCAGTGCGGCCGGCAGGGCCGACTATGGCTACACCTTC.

The sample holds many counts of this clonotype. This chain links TRBV6-5 with TRBJ1-1; the D is unclear. The CDR3 has 14 amino acids. CDR1 is MNHEY, CDR2 SVGAGI, per germline. V was pared by 3 bases and J by 4 bases, with 12 bases between. The CDR3 DNA is TGTGCCAGCAGTTATTATGGGGATGGCACTGAAGCTTTCTTT. This codes for CASSYYGDGTEAFF.

The gene calls are TRBV6-5 and TRBJ1-6, with D uncertain. From germline, CDR1 is MNHEY and CDR2 SVGAGI. The germline V and J ends were trimmed by 0 bases and 0 bases, with 9 bases remaining between them. CDR3 size: 17 residues. The CDR3 protein is CASSYSRKISYNSPLHF. In DNA form, the CDR3 reads TGTGCCAGCAGTTACTCGCGGAAGATCTCCTATAATTCACCCCTCCACTTT.

The chain has TRBV30 and TRBJ1-2; D might be TRBD1 (5 bases). CDR1 is GTSNPN, CDR2 SVGIG, per germline (reference sequence). Trimming left V 2 bases short and J 3 bases short, with 13 bases between. This CDR3 is 14 amino acids long. This CDR3 reads CAWSITGEYYGYTF. CDR3 coding DNA: TGTGCCTGGAGTATAACAGGAGAATACTATGGCTACACCTTC.

This clonotype was seen ten or more times. This chain uses TRBV10-1 with TRBJ1-1, with 10 bases that match TRBD1. Germline CDR1 reads WNHNN; CDR2 reads SYGVQD (reference sequence). This CDR3 contains 16 residues. After removal of 3 bases from V and 3 bases from J, the junction contained 7 bases not matched to a gene. The CDR3 is CASSDPGQGRHTEAFF. In nucleotides, the CDR3 is TGCGCCAGCAGTGACCCGGGACAGGGGAGACACACTGAAGCTTTCTTT.

This clonotype was counted ten times or more. The chain joins TRBV11-3 to TRBJ1-1, with D uncertain. Germline V gene data show CDR1 as SGHNT and CDR2 as YENEEA. Deletions cut 6 bases from V and 1 base from J, with 12 bases between. There are 14 residues in the CDR3. CDR3 protein: CASRVGRSNTEAFF. DNA of the CDR3: TGTGCCAGCAGGGTGGGCAGGTCGAACACTGAAGCTTTCTTT.

In this sample, this clonotype turned up many times. This chain joins TRBV5-1 and TRBJ1-4, with a possible D match to TRBD1 (5 bases). Germline lookup yields CDR1 SGHRS and CDR2 YFSETQ. This CDR3 is built from 21 residues. V lost 0 bases, J lost 1 base, and 25 bases lay in between. The DNA for the CDR3 is TGCGCCAGCAGCTTGGCGGATCGACCGGGGCCCCTCGGTGGAACTAATGAAAAACTGTTTTTT. It specifies CASSLADRPGPLGGTNEKLFF.

This clonotype was seen many times. The chain employs TRBV5-1 and TRBJ2-7; 9 bases line up with TRBD1. Germline V gene data show CDR1 as SGHRS and CDR2 as YFSETQ. With 2 bases clipped from V and 6 bases from J, the junction kept 9 bases outside the gene matches. The CDR3 length is 15 residues. CDR3 in amino acids: CASSFLPGTGIEQYF. DNA of the CDR3: TGCGCCAGCAGCTTCTTACCCGGGACAGGGATCGAGCAGTACTTC. The full variable domain, completed using reference TRBV5-1 and TRBJ2-7, is KAGVTQTPRYLIKTRGQQVTLSCSPISGHRSVSWYQQTPGQGLQFLFEYFSETQRNKGNFPGRFSGRQFSNSRSEMNVSTLELGDSALYLCASSFLPGTGIEQYFGPGTRLTVT.

This clonotype has only a few counts. The J gene is TRBJ1-1, the V gene TRBV6-1; 7 bases agree with TRBD1. Trimming cost V 6 bases and J 0 bases; bases outside gene matches: 7. Germline CDR1 is MNHNS and CDR2 is SASEGT. This CDR3 is built from 15 residues. DNA of the CDR3: TGTGCCAGCAGCAACCCGGGACAGATGAACACTGAAGCTTTCTTT. Amino acids: CASSNPGQMNTEAFF.

The CDR3, as DNA: TGTGCCAGCTCGCTCGGGACAGGGGGTTTAGAAGCTTTCTTT. Amino acid sequence: CASSLGTGGLEAFF. V is TRBV18 and J is TRBJ1-1, with TRBD1 matching over 11 bases. Germline values: CDR1 KGHSH, CDR2 LQKENI. V was clipped by 6 bases and J by 8 bases; unmatched bases: 8. The CDR3 sequence is 14 residues long.

The table lists this clonotype with a few counts. This chain links TRBV7-2 with TRBJ2-2, with 8 bases that match TRBD1. The CDR3 spans 16 residues. Germline-derived CDR1 and CDR2 are SGHTA and FQGNSA. J was trimmed by 6 bases and V by 2 bases; bases with no gene match: 8. The chain's CDR3 is CASSLPTGGGPGELFF. DNA of the CDR3: TGTGCCAGCAGCTTACCTACAGGGGGTGGGCCCGGGGAGCTGTTTTTT.

This clonotype was detected ten times or more. The chain uses TRBV2 and TRBJ1-1; D is perhaps TRBD1 (6 bases). Germline CDR1 reads SNHLY; CDR2 reads FYNNEI. This CDR3 has 12 amino acids. V lost 9 bases to trimming and J lost 5 bases, with 13 bases between them. CDR3 region: CARYRVPTEAFF. Written as DNA, the CDR3 is TGTGCCAGATACAGGGTTCCGACTGAAGCTTTCTTT.

There are a few counts of this clonotype. This rearrangement joins TRBV27 to TRBJ2-4; D perhaps matches TRBD2 (6 bases). Germline loops: CDR1 MNHEY, CDR2 SMNVEV (reference sequence). The CDR3 is 16 amino acids. The ends were cut back, 0 bases at V and 6 bases at J, with 15 bases in the middle. The CDR3 bases are TGTGCCAGCAGTTTATCGGTACCTCACGGGGGAAACATTCAGTACTTC. Encoded protein: CASSLSVPHGGNIQYF.

The chain has TRBV12-3 or TRBV12-4 and TRBJ2-7; 7 bases match TRBD1. The CDR3 runs 14 residues. The junction had 7 bases not matched to a gene; V was cut back by 6 bases and J by 2 bases. CDR3 nucleotide sequence: TGTGCCAGCAGCGTCGGGACAGCCCCCTACGAGCAGTACTTC. Translated: CASSVGTAPYEQYF.

The V call is TRBV7-9, the J call TRBJ1-5; 7 bases are shared with TRBD1. Germline CDR1 is SEHNR and CDR2 is FQNEAQ (reference sequence). V lost 4 bases, J lost 0 bases, and 12 bases stayed unmatched. The CDR3 totals 18 residues. This chain's CDR3 is CASSSDRDPFYSNQPQHF. CDR3 DNA sequence: TGTGCCAGCAGCTCTGACAGGGACCCTTTTTATAGCAATCAGCCCCAGCATTTT.

This clonotype turned up a few times. The chain links TRBV18 to TRBJ2-7; D is undetermined. There are 12 residues in the CDR3. V lost 3 bases, J lost 4 bases, and 7 bases lay in between. Germline assignment: CDR1 KGHSH and CDR2 LQKENI. The CDR3: CASSPSKYEQYF. The CDR3, as DNA: TGTGCCAGCTCACCTTCAAAATACGAGCAGTACTTC.

Many counts were recorded for this clonotype. The gene calls are TRBV7-2 and TRBJ1-4, with 8 bases lining up with TRBD1. Per the germline V gene, CDR1 is SGHTA and CDR2 is FQGNSA. The V and J ends lost 5 bases and 5 bases, in that order; junction bases with no gene match: 4. This CDR3 is built from 14 residues. The CDR3, as DNA: TGTGCCAGCAGCCCATGGACAGGGAATGAAAAACTGTTTTTT. This gives the protein CASSPWTGNEKLFF.